A single sample gave rise to the 27 T cell receptor beta chains below, sequenced in a study of shared clonotypes between healthy human individuals. The method was immunoSEQ multiplex PCR; TCRdb's version includes in-frame clones alone and lacks a portion of them. The data show some 380,000 clones, with 90% to 97% seen just once and 0.32% held by the top ten. Sequencing was performed on memory CD8+ T cells sorted from blood. The subset is: CD45RO+ cells pooled with CCR7-negative TemRA cells. The receptors were sampled from a man aged 30-40 years in good health.

This chain uses TRBV4-1 with TRBJ2-1, with 9 bases matching TRBD1. CDR1 and CDR2 from the germline V gene are MGHRA and YSYEKL. Losses at the gene ends were 0 bases for V and 8 bases for J; bases not matched to a gene: 8. The CDR3 consists of 16 residues. For the CDR3, the DNA is TGCGCCAGCAGCCAAGATCTTGGGACAGGGTCCCATGAGCAGTTCTTC. This encodes CASSQDLGTGSHEQFF.

This chain connects TRBV7-9 to TRBJ1-1; D may be TRBD1 (5 bases). V was cut by 8 bases and J by 2 bases, with 9 bases left in between. Germline-derived CDR1 and CDR2 are SEHNR and FQNEAQ (reference sequence). CDR3 length: 12 residues. This chain's CDR3 is CASQRGNTEAFF. The CDR3 coding sequence is TGTGCCAGCCAAAGGGGTAACACTGAAGCTTTCTTT.

The chain uses TRBV4-1 and TRBJ2-6; TRBD2 might be the D (6 bases). This CDR3 is 17 amino acids long. Germline V gene data show CDR1 as MGHRA and CDR2 as YSYEKL. The ends were cut back, 3 bases at V and 0 bases at J, with 12 bases in the middle. The CDR3 bases are TGCGCCAGCAGCCAGGAGGGATTGAGCTCTGGGGCCAACGTCCTGACTTTC. Translation gives CASSQEGLSSGANVLTF.

CDR3 protein: CASSLNSGTYSYEQYF. The CDR3 DNA reads as TGTGCCAGCAGCTTAAACAGCGGGACATACTCCTACGAGCAGTACTTC. V usage is TRBV5-4 and J usage is TRBJ2-7, with a tentative D call TRBD2 (7 bases). From germline, CDR1 is SGHNT and CDR2 YYREEE (reference sequence). Trimming took off 2 bases at V and 0 bases at J, with 15 bases between the two ends. The CDR3 loop spans 16 amino acids.

This rearrangement joins TRBV5-4 to TRBJ2-3; TRBD2 agrees at 10 bases. The germline CDR1 and CDR2 sequences are SGHNT and YYREEE (reference sequence). V gave up 1 base and J gave up 3 bases; unmatched junction bases: 11. CDR3 size: 18 residues. This CDR3 is CASSLLRSGRAGTDTQYF. The CDR3 nucleotides are TGTGCCAGCAGCTTGCTGAGAAGCGGGAGGGCCGGAACAGATACGCAGTATTTT.

V gene TRBV5-1 combines with J gene TRBJ2-5; D is uncertain. Trimming pared 4 bases from V and 7 bases from J, leaving 26 bases between. Per germline, CDR1 SGHRS and CDR2 YFSETQ. This CDR3 contains 17 residues. CDR3 bases: TGCGCCAGCAGCGATGGGTATAGCAGTCTCTTCAAGAGGACCCAGTACTTC. Amino acid sequence: CASSDGYSSLFKRTQYF.

A note on this clone: The same CDR3 can be traced to other DNA sequences in this sample. The V and J genes are TRBV5-6 and TRBJ2-5; D uncertain. The CDR3 spans 11 residues. In germline, CDR1 is SGHDT, CDR2 YYEEEE. Trimming left V 2 bases short and J 4 bases short, with 3 bases between. Here the CDR3 DNA reads TGTGCCAGCAGCTTCTTAGAGACCCAGTACTTC. It specifies CASSFLETQYF.

V is TRBV5-4 and J is TRBJ2-7, with D maybe TRBD1 (5 bases). This CDR3 has 11 residues. The V and J ends lost 5 bases and 3 bases respectively, with 6 bases between them. Germline lookup yields CDR1 SGHNT and CDR2 YYREEE (reference sequence). In nucleotides, the CDR3 is TGTGCCAGCAGTCAGGGCTACGAGCAGTACTTC. This gives the protein CASSQGYEQYF.

The genes are TRBV13 and TRBJ2-7; D is undetermined. Deletions cut 1 base from V and 6 bases from J, with 4 bases between. Germline CDR1 reads PRHDT; CDR2 reads FYEKMQ (reference sequence). The CDR3 consists of 11 residues. The CDR3 spells CASSLAGEQYF. The CDR3 coding sequence is TGTGCCAGCAGCTTAGCCGGCGAGCAGTACTTC.

This chain links TRBV28 with TRBJ2-1; 13 bases agree with TRBD2. Germline CDR1 reads MDHEN; CDR2 reads SYDVKM. The length of the CDR3 is 16 residues. Losses at the gene ends were 10 bases for V and 0 bases for J; bases not matched to a gene: 6. This CDR3 is CATWTSGSSSYNEQFF. Written as DNA, the CDR3 is TGTGCCACCTGGACTAGCGGGAGCTCCTCCTACAATGAGCAGTTCTTC. Drawing the rest from reference TRBV28 and TRBJ2-1, the complete variable domain is DVKVTQSSRYLVKRTGEKVFLECVQDMDHENMFWYRQDPGLGLRLIYFSYDVKMKEKGDIPEGYSVSREKKERFSLILESASTNQTSMYLCATWTSGSSSYNEQFFGPGTRLTVL.

The V and J genes are TRBV6-6 and TRBJ2-7; D is unclear. V was trimmed by 6 bases and J by 0 bases, leaving 3 bases between them. The CDR3 loop spans 11 amino acids. Germline CDR1 reads MNHNY; CDR2 reads SVGAGI (reference sequence). The CDR3 DNA is TGTGCCAGCAGCGGCTCCTACGAGCAGTACTTC. It is translated as CASSGSYEQYF.

The CDR3 is CAWSVEPRWGYTF. DNA of the CDR3: TGTGCCTGGAGTGTAGAGCCCCGTTGGGGCTACACCTTC. The gene calls are TRBV30 and TRBJ1-2; D call uncertain. Germline V gene data show CDR1 as GTSNPN and CDR2 as SVGIG (reference sequence). V lost 0 bases and J lost 8, with 13 bases in between. The CDR3 consists of 13 residues.

The chain links TRBV28 to TRBJ2-6; no firm D call. The CDR3 is made up of 15 amino acids. V was clipped by 5 bases and J by 0 bases, with 8 bases between them. Germline values: CDR1 MDHEN, CDR2 SYDVKM. The CDR3 coding sequence is TGTGCCAGCAGTATCGCCAGCTCTGGGGCCAACGTCCTGACTTTC. Translated, it gives CASSIASSGANVLTF.

The gene calls are TRBV30 and TRBJ1-2, with unresolved D. Germline V CDR1 and CDR2: GTSNPN, SVGIG (reference sequence). V shed 3 bases and J shed 3 bases, with 11 bases lying between them. The CDR3 has 13 amino acids. CDR3 DNA sequence: TGTGCCTGGAGAGGAGAGGTTGACTATGGCTACACCTTC. Its protein product is CAWRGEVDYGYTF. Together with reference TRBV30 and TRBJ1-2, the CDR3 gives the full variable domain: SQTIHQWPATLVQPVGSPLSLECTVEGTSNPNLYWYRQAAGRGLQLLFYSVGIGQISSEVPQNLSASRPQDRQFILSSKKLLLSDSGFYLCAWRGEVDYGYTFGSGTRLTVV.

The V gene is TRBV5-4, the J gene TRBJ2-1; D ambiguous. The CDR3 is 15 amino acids. V was shortened by 4 bases and J by 4 bases, with 15 bases between the two germline ends. Looked up from germline, CDR1 is SGHNT and CDR2 is YYREEE (reference sequence). This CDR3 is CASSRASEIYNEQFF. CDR3 nucleotides: TGTGCCAGCAGCAGAGCAAGCGAGATATACAATGAGCAGTTCTTC.

This sequence joins TRBV30 and TRBJ1-1; D not certain. The V gene's germline CDR1 is GTSNPN and CDR2 SVGIG (reference sequence). V lost 5 bases and J 1 base, leaving 5 bases between the germline ends. This CDR3 has 11 amino acids. The CDR3 protein is CAWVRNTEAFF. CDR3 DNA: TGTGCCTGGGTTAGGAACACTGAAGCTTTCTTT. The entire variable domain, with the rest obtained from reference TRBV30 and TRBJ1-1, is as follows: SQTIHQWPATLVQPVGSPLSLECTVEGTSNPNLYWYRQAAGRGLQLLFYSVGIGQISSEVPQNLSASRPQDRQFILSSKKLLLSDSGFYLCAWVRNTEAFFGQGTRLTVV.

The V gene is TRBV5-1, the J gene TRBJ2-5; no definite D call. V gave up 0 bases and J gave up 2 bases, with 5 bases separating them. Per the germline V gene, CDR1 is SGHRS and CDR2 is YFSETQ. The CDR3 runs 13 residues. CDR3 protein: CASSLGVQETQYF. DNA for the CDR3: TGCGCCAGCAGCTTGGGGGTTCAAGAGACCCAGTACTTC.

About this clone itself: Other DNA variants within this sample encode the same CDR3. V usage is TRBV10-3 and J usage is TRBJ2-7; D remains ambiguous. This CDR3 has 12 amino acids. Germline loops: CDR1 ENHRY, CDR2 SYGVKD. The germline V and J ends were trimmed by 4 bases and 3 bases, with 7 bases remaining between them. CDR3 in amino acids: CAISGTSYEQYF. CDR3 nucleotide sequence: TGTGCCATCAGTGGGACCAGCTACGAGCAGTACTTC.

The chain couples TRBV5-5 to TRBJ1-1, with D possibly matching TRBD1 (6 bases). The germline V gene has CDR1 SGHKS and CDR2 YYEKEE (reference sequence). This CDR3 region has 16 residues. Trimming cost V 3 bases and J 1 base, with 16 bases left between them. The CDR3 loop reads CASSYNRDPKNTEAFF. Here the CDR3 DNA reads TGTGCCAGCAGCTACAACAGGGATCCGAAGAACACTGAAGCTTTCTTT.

This chain joins TRBV18 and TRBJ2-2, with 8 bases fitting TRBD2. From germline, CDR1 is KGHSH and CDR2 LQKENI. The junction had 8 bases not matched to a gene; V was cut back by 8 bases and J by 0 bases. The CDR3 runs to 16 residues. CDR3 region: CASLRVSGTNTGELFF. The CDR3 nucleotides are TGTGCCAGCCTTAGAGTTAGCGGGACGAACACCGGGGAGCTGTTTTTT.

The chain recombines TRBV30 with TRBJ2-1; D perhaps matches TRBD2 (5 bases). Trimming left V 0 bases short and J 8 bases short, with 11 bases between. From germline, CDR1 is GTSNPN and CDR2 SVGIG (reference sequence). CDR3 length: 13 residues. DNA of the CDR3: TGTGCCTGGAGTGTACTAGTTGGGGATGAGCAGTTCTTC. It codes for CAWSVLVGDEQFF.

The rearrangement uses TRBV10-3 and TRBJ2-2, with D possibly matching TRBD2 (5 bases). Trimming stripped 6 bases from V and 9 bases from J, with 8 bases between. Germline CDR1 reads ENHRY; CDR2 reads SYGVKD. The CDR3 spans 11 residues. CDR3: CAIRGARELFF. The CDR3 coding sequence is TGTGCCATCAGGGGAGCCAGGGAGCTGTTTTTT.

This chain uses TRBV10-1 with TRBJ1-2, with 7 positions matching TRBD1. The CDR3 is made up of 14 amino acids. CDR1 and CDR2 from the germline V gene are WNHNN and SYGVQD (reference sequence). V gave up 2 bases and J gave up 5 bases; unmatched junction bases: 5. CDR3 amino acids: CASSEVTGWYGYTF. The CDR3 DNA is TGCGCCAGCAGTGAGGTGACAGGGTGGTATGGCTACACCTTC.

V and J are TRBV29-1 and TRBJ1-2; D gene uncertain. Deletions cut 4 bases from V and 1 base from J, with 10 bases between. The CDR3 extends over 13 amino acids. CDR1 and CDR2 (germline): SQVTM, ANQGSEA. Here the CDR3 reads CSVGRAYNYGYTF. The CDR3 DNA reads TGCAGCGTTGGAAGGGCTTATAACTATGGCTACACCTTC. Full variable domain (remainder filled in from reference TRBV29-1 and TRBJ1-2): SAVISQKPSRDICQRGTSLTIQCQVDSQVTMMFWYRQQPGQSLTLIATANQGSEATYESGFVIDKFPISRPNLTFSTLTVSNMSPEDSSIYLCSVGRAYNYGYTFGSGTRLTVV.

The gene calls are TRBV5-1 and TRBJ1-1; D is possibly TRBD1 (6 bases). Germline V gene sequence: CDR1 SGHRS, CDR2 YFSETQ. The ends were cut back, 4 bases at V and 3 bases at J, with 13 bases in the middle. There are 14 residues in the CDR3. The CDR3, as DNA: TGCGCCAGCAGCCCAGGGGACTCCCACACTGAAGCTTTCTTT. Its translation is CASSPGDSHTEAFF.

The chain couples TRBV4-1 to TRBJ2-1, with D hard to call. The CDR3 is made up of 14 amino acids. The germline V gene encodes CDR1 MGHRA and CDR2 YSYEKL. Deletions cut 2 bases from V and 5 bases from J, with 10 bases between. CDR3 loop: CASSQTASNNEQFF. For the CDR3, the DNA is TGCGCCAGCAGCCAAACCGCGAGCAACAATGAGCAGTTCTTC.

This clone showed up just a few times. The chain uses TRBV7-9 and TRBJ1-2, with a weak D call TRBD1 (5 bases). The V gene lost 5 bases and the J gene lost 3 bases, with 10 bases spanning the gap. This CDR3 spans 13 amino acids. Germline-derived CDR1 and CDR2 are SEHNR and FQNEAQ (reference sequence). This CDR3 is CASSESGHYGYTF. The CDR3 DNA is TGTGCCAGCAGCGAATCGGGACACTATGGCTACACCTTC.